The clone carrying this T cell receptor (beta chain) was counted many times. Antigen unknown. The data belong to a study of T cells after yellow fever vaccination. Looking at the study overall: Preparation used SMART-Seq v4 Ultra Low Input for the low-cell-number fractions. Study-level results: Compared with primary, the secondary response was weaker and peaked at day 5, not 15. After the booster, roughly 96% of CD4 and around nine tenths of CD8 primary-response clones were re-detected.

TCRdb re-called the 5' RACE reads through MiXCR, storing one row per CDR3 protein. This sample has 300,000 to 350,000 distinct CDR3 sequences, with 4% to 5.5% found just once. With 1 base removed from V and 0 bases from J, the gap between germline ends came to 4 bases. The CDR3 extends over 14 amino acids. Germline CDR1 SEHNR, CDR2 FQNEAQ (reference sequence). This chain joins TRBV7-9 and TRBJ1-3; no reliable D call. The sequence was obtained from a man aged 18 to 35 who received the YFV17D yellow fever vaccine. Here the sequenced sample was PBMCs, taken 15 days after the yellow fever booster vaccination. The chain's CDR3 is CASSLVLSGNTIYF. Here the CDR3 DNA reads TGTGCCAGCAGCTTAGTGCTCTCTGGAAACACCATATATTTT.